Each of the 9 T cell receptor beta chains below was sequenced from the same sample in a study of blood T cell repertoires in COVID-19. Repertoires were generated with immunoSEQ multiplex PCR, while TCRdb's copy carries only in-frame clones and drops some. The repertoire consists of approximately 350,000 clones, with more than 70% occurring once and the leading ten covering roughly 1.2%. Sequenced material: peripheral blood. The origin of the receptors is a man in his forties with acute or convalescent COVID-19.

The chain uses TRBV29-1 and TRBJ2-7; possible D gene TRBD1, 6 bases. CDR1 SQVTM and CDR2 ANQGSEA come from the germline V gene. CDR3 size: 11 residues. The ends were cut back, 5 bases at V and 3 bases at J, with 8 bases in the middle. CDR3 sequence reads: CSVRDNYEQYF. In DNA form, the CDR3 reads TGCAGCGTTCGGGACAACTACGAGCAGTACTTC.

The J gene is TRBJ1-2, the V gene TRBV2; D ambiguous. V shed 7 bases and J shed 4 bases, with 13 bases lying between them. The CDR3 runs 13 residues. Germline CDR1 is SNHLY and CDR2 is FYNNEI. The CDR3 DNA reads TGTGCCAGCAAGGGAGAGAGGATCTATGGCTACACCTTC. This gives the protein CASKGERIYGYTF.

This chain connects TRBV27 to TRBJ1-5; D ambiguous. Germline V lookup: CDR1 MNHEY, CDR2 SMNVEV (reference sequence). Between the trimmed V and J ends, which lost 2 bases and 1 base, there was a span of 12 bases. The CDR3 is 16 residues long. CDR3 sequence reads: CASSLEGTPSNQPQHF. The CDR3 coding sequence is TGTGCCAGCAGTTTAGAGGGAACCCCAAGCAATCAGCCCCAGCATTTT.

The gene calls are TRBV9 and TRBJ1-5; maybe TRBD1 (6 bases). This CDR3 has 14 residues. Trimming removed 4 bases at V and 3 bases at J, with 11 bases between. CDR1 is SGDLS, CDR2 YYNGEE, per germline. CDR3 in DNA: TGTGCCAGCAGCCCACCAGGGGTCAATCAGCCCCAGCATTTT. Encoded protein: CASSPPGVNQPQHF.

The chain links TRBV4-1 to TRBJ2-3; no clear D gene. Trimming took off 1 base at V and 1 base at J, with 12 bases between the two ends. This CDR3 spans 16 amino acids. The V gene's germline CDR1 is MGHRA and CDR2 YSYEKL. CDR3 DNA: TGCGCCAGCAGCCAAGCCCTAGTCGTCGGCACAGATACGCAGTATTTT. Its translation: CASSQALVVGTDTQYF.

The chain employs TRBV11-2 and TRBJ2-1; TRBD1 might be the D (6 bases). Germline lookup yields CDR1 SGHAT and CDR2 FQNNGV. This CDR3 has 14 residues. The ends were cut back, 1 base at V and 8 bases at J, with 12 bases in the middle. This chain's CDR3 is CASSLGYQGHEQFF. DNA for the CDR3: TGTGCCAGCAGCTTAGGATACCAGGGGCATGAGCAGTTCTTC.

The chain is built from TRBV7-2 and TRBJ1-2, with D possibly being TRBD1 (5 bases). CDR3 length: 13 amino acids. The germline V gene encodes CDR1 SGHTA and CDR2 FQGNSA. V lost 1 base and J lost 4, with 7 bases in between. In DNA form, the CDR3 reads TGTGCCAGCAGCTTAGAAGGGGCCTATGGCTACACCTTC. Its translation is CASSLEGAYGYTF. Full variable domain (rest looked up from reference TRBV7-2 and TRBJ1-2): GAGVSQSPSNKVTEKGKDVELRCDPISGHTALYWYRQSLGQGLEFLIYFQGNSAPDKSGLPSDRFSAERTGGSVSTLTIQRTQQEDSAVYLCASSLEGAYGYTFGSGTRLTVV.

The chain recombines TRBV7-3 with TRBJ2-1, with 7 bases aligning to TRBD2. CDR1 is SGHTA and CDR2 is FQGTGA in the germline V gene. After removal of 2 bases from V and 0 bases from J, the junction contained 1 base not matched to a gene. The CDR3 runs to 15 residues. The CDR3 coding sequence is TGTGCCAGCAGCTTAGCGGGAGCCTCCTACAATGAGCAGTTCTTC. It codes for CASSLAGASYNEQFF.

This clone was seen once. The chain uses TRBV18 and TRBJ1-1; TRBD1 matches at 8 bases. CDR3 size: 13 residues. Per germline, CDR1 KGHSH and CDR2 LQKENI. Trimming cost V 8 bases and J 5 bases; bases outside gene matches: 7. For the CDR3, the DNA is TGTGCCAGCCAGGGGGCAGAGGGAACTGAAGCTTTCTTT. Translation gives CASQGAEGTEAFF.